Shown below are 22 T cell receptor beta chains from a single sample sequenced in a study of blood T cell repertoires in COVID-19. The repertoire was sequenced with immunoSEQ multiplex PCR; TCRdb's copy has only in-frame clones and lacks some. The table records a few hundred thousand clones, about 85% of them present only once. The specimen was peripheral blood. The receptor set was obtained from a man aged 40-49 years with acute or convalescent COVID-19.

This chain links TRBV7-9 with TRBJ2-1; 7 bases agree with TRBD1. After removal of 1 base from V and 0 bases from J, the junction contained 9 bases not matched to a gene. The CDR3 runs 18 residues. Germline V lookup: CDR1 SEHNR, CDR2 FQNEAQ (reference sequence). The DNA of the CDR3 is TGTGCCAGCAGCTTAGAAAAGCGCCGGGACAGCTCCTACAATGAGCAGTTCTTC. Translated: CASSLEKRRDSSYNEQFF.

The V call is TRBV7-2, the J call TRBJ1-5; TRBD1 might be the D (6 bases). V was cut by 1 base and J by 9 bases, with 16 bases left in between. Germline V gene lookup returns CDR1 SGHTA and CDR2 FQGNSA. CDR3 length: 15 residues. The CDR3 DNA reads TGTGCCAGCAGCTTAGACAGGGATCCTGTGTGGCCCCAGCATTTT. It specifies CASSLDRDPVWPQHF.

This clone was seen once. The rearrangement joins TRBV4-2 to TRBJ2-3, with a weak D call TRBD2 (6 bases). This CDR3 has 18 residues. V lost 3 bases and J lost 0, with 19 bases in between. The germline CDR1 and CDR2 sequences are LGHNA and YNFKEQ. The CDR3 spells CASSQAGTAHPSTDTQYF. CDR3 nucleotide sequence: TGTGCCAGCAGCCAGGCTGGGACTGCCCACCCGAGCACAGATACGCAGTATTTT.

The V call is TRBV11-1, the J call TRBJ1-3; 10 bases are shared with TRBD1. The CDR3 runs to 16 residues. V lost 5 bases to trimming and J lost 0 bases; unmatched junction nucleotides: 4. Germline CDR1 reads SGHAT; CDR2 reads FQDESV (reference sequence). The CDR3 DNA sequence: TGTGCCAGCAGCCGGGACAGGGGCACCTCTGGAAACACCATATATTTT. Protein: CASSRDRGTSGNTIYF.

The V and J genes are TRBV19 and TRBJ1-2, with TRBD1 matching 7 bases. With 3 bases clipped from V and 6 bases from J, the junction kept 4 bases outside the gene matches. This CDR3 comprises 13 residues. Germline assignment: CDR1 LNHDA and CDR2 SQIVND (reference sequence). The CDR3 protein is CASSIGTEDGYTF. CDR3 bases: TGTGCCAGTAGTATCGGGACAGAAGATGGCTACACCTTC.

The chain combines TRBV5-5 with TRBJ1-3; perhaps TRBD1 as D (6 bases). This CDR3 has 16 residues. Germline values: CDR1 SGHKS, CDR2 YYEKEE (reference sequence). V lost 4 bases and J lost 0, with 14 bases in between. CDR3 loop: CASSRKGDDSGNTIYF. The CDR3 DNA follows: TGTGCCAGCAGCAGGAAGGGGGATGACTCTGGAAACACCATATATTTT.

This clone has a single count. Other nucleotide sequences in the sample specify the same CDR3. The chain joins TRBV5-1 to TRBJ1-1; the D is unclear. V was shortened by 0 bases and J by 4 bases, with 10 bases between the two germline ends. CDR1 is SGHRS, CDR2 YFSETQ, per germline. The CDR3 is 14 amino acids. The CDR3 region has the DNA TGCGCCAGCAGCTTGGAGGGTCGGGGCACTGAAGCTTTCTTT. It specifies CASSLEGRGTEAFF. The full variable domain, in which reference TRBV5-1 and TRBJ1-1 provide the parts outside the CDR3, is KAGVTQTPRYLIKTRGQQVTLSCSPISGHRSVSWYQQTPGQGLQFLFEYFSETQRNKGNFPGRFSGRQFSNSRSEMNVSTLELGDSALYLCASSLEGRGTEAFFGQGTRLTVV.

The chain combines TRBV27 with TRBJ2-7; D might be TRBD1 (8 bases). Trimming cost V 7 bases and J 7 bases, with 17 bases left between them. This CDR3 has 13 residues. The germline V gene encodes CDR1 MNHEY and CDR2 SMNVEV (reference sequence). The CDR3 DNA sequence: TGTGCCAGCATCACAGGGGGGGTGAGGGAGCAGTACTTC. Encoded protein: CASITGGVREQYF.

This clone was seen only a few times. This chain links TRBV21-1 with TRBJ2-7; TRBD2 is the table's D call and was not checked against the DNA. TRBV21-1 is shown as a pseudogene. There are 17 residues in the CDR3. Here the CDR3 reads CASSKARDLTGNYEQYF. CDR3 nucleotide sequence: TGTGCCAGCAGCAAAGCTCGGGATCTAACCGGGAACTACGAGCAGTACTTC.

The chain recombines TRBV18 with TRBJ2-1, with a tentative D call TRBD1 (6 bases). The CDR3 is 15 amino acids. Germline CDR1 KGHSH, CDR2 LQKENI. Trimming removed 3 bases at V and 10 bases at J, with 19 bases between. The CDR3 protein is CASSPSSQGISEQFF. The CDR3 DNA follows: TGTGCCAGCTCACCGTCTTCTCAGGGGATAAGCGAGCAGTTCTTC.

The J gene is TRBJ1-1, the V gene TRBV6-4, with a tentative D call TRBD1 (5 bases). There are 14 residues in the CDR3. Between the trimmed V and J ends, which lost 6 bases and 6 bases, there was a span of 17 bases. Germline lookup yields CDR1 MRHNA and CDR2 SNTAGT. This chain's CDR3 is CASRDDSLGSEAFF. The DNA for the CDR3 is TGTGCCAGCAGGGATGACAGCCTCGGGTCTGAAGCTTTCTTT.

V is TRBV5-6 and J is TRBJ1-2; D is unclear. The CDR3 has 14 amino acids. Trimming took 4 bases from V and 7 from J, leaving 17 bases between them. Germline assignment: CDR1 SGHDT and CDR2 YYEEEE. The CDR3 sequence is CASSPGGRVAGYTF. The CDR3 DNA reads TGTGCCAGCAGCCCCGGTGGGAGGGTGGCTGGCTACACCTTC.

The chain uses TRBV24-1 and TRBJ2-1; TRBD1 agrees at 7 bases. The CDR3 consists of 11 residues. Unmatched junction bases numbered 2, after V lost 9 bases and J lost 7 bases. Germline assignment: CDR1 KGHDR and CDR2 SFDVKD. The DNA for the CDR3 is TGTGCCACCCGACAGGGTAATGAGCAGTTCTTC. This sequence encodes CATRQGNEQFF.

This chain uses TRBV7-2 with TRBJ2-1, with unresolved D. The germline gives CDR1 SGHTA, CDR2 FQGNSA. The length of the CDR3 is 15 residues. Trimming took off 3 bases at V and 5 bases at J, with 14 bases between the two ends. CDR3: CASSFPSSGHNEQFF. The CDR3 bases are TGTGCCAGCAGCTTCCCGAGTTCGGGTCACAATGAGCAGTTCTTC.

This clone was seen just once. The chain carries TRBV9 and TRBJ2-5; 7 bases are a match to TRBD1. CDR3 length equals 15 residues. Germline V lookup: CDR1 SGDLS, CDR2 YYNGEE. Trimming at V came to 0 bases and at J to 5 bases, leaving 7 bases not matched to a gene. CDR3 nucleotide sequence: TGTGCCAGCAGCGTAGACAGGGGTTTAGGGGAGACCCAGTACTTC. This gives the protein CASSVDRGLGETQYF. The variable domain in full, completed from reference TRBV9 and TRBJ2-5, reads DSGVTQTPKHLITATGQRVTLRCSPRSGDLSVYWYQQSLDQGLQFLIQYYNGEERAKGNILERFSAQQFPDLHSELNLSSLELGDSALYFCASSVDRGLGETQYFGPGTRLLVL.

The V and J genes are TRBV18 and TRBJ2-7; a possible D gene is TRBD1 (6 bases). Trimming removed 3 bases from V and 5 bases from J, with 11 bases in between. This CDR3 spans 13 amino acids. CDR1 is KGHSH and CDR2 is LQKENI in the germline V gene. The CDR3 is CASSPRTVDEQYF. DNA for the CDR3: TGTGCCAGCTCACCGCGGACAGTGGACGAGCAGTACTTC. Full variable domain (outside the CDR3, taken from reference TRBV18 and TRBJ2-7): NAGVMQNPRHLVRRRGQEARLRCSPMKGHSHVYWYRQLPEEGLKFMVYLQKENIIDESGMPKERFSAEFPKEGPSILRIQQVVRGDSAAYFCASSPRTVDEQYFGPGTRLTVT.

A single count supports this clone. The rearrangement joins TRBV28 to TRBJ2-1; 12 bases line up with TRBD2. CDR1 and CDR2 (germline): MDHEN, SYDVKM. V gave up 6 bases and J gave up 7 bases; unmatched junction bases: 10. The CDR3 loop spans 16 amino acids. CDR3: CASSHLAGGPRNEQFF. The CDR3 bases are TGTGCCAGCAGCCATCTAGCGGGGGGGCCGAGGAATGAGCAGTTCTTC.

This clone was observed a handful of times. The CDR3 DNA is TGTGCCATCAGTGGCGACCTAGGAAGCTATGGCTACACCTTC. Its protein is CAISGDLGSYGYTF. The gene calls are TRBV10-3 and TRBJ1-2; D gene unclear. This CDR3 has 14 residues. Germline CDR1 and CDR2: ENHRY and SYGVKD. Trimming pared 4 bases from V and 4 bases from J, leaving 13 bases between.

This clone was counted once. The rearrangement uses TRBV7-9 and TRBJ2-7; 11 positions agree with TRBD1. V shed 5 bases and J 1 base; nucleotides not matched to a gene: 4. This CDR3 is built from 15 residues. The germline V gene encodes CDR1 SEHNR and CDR2 FQNEAQ (reference sequence). CDR3 DNA sequence: TGTGCCAGCAGCATTCGGGACAGGGGGTCCTACGAGCAGTACTTC. The encoded protein is CASSIRDRGSYEQYF.

The chain links TRBV11-2 to TRBJ1-3; perhaps TRBD1 as D (5 bases). The V end was cut by 0 bases, the J end by 2 bases, with 8 bases between. The CDR3 is 15 amino acids. Germline V CDR1 and CDR2: SGHAT, FQNNGV. The CDR3 region has the DNA TGTGCCAGCAGCTTAGATGGGGCCGCTGGAAACACCATATATTTT. Translating gives CASSLDGAAGNTIYF.

The rearrangement uses TRBV15 and TRBJ1-3, with TRBD1 matching 10 bases. CDR3 size: 17 residues. Germline V lookup: CDR1 LNHNV, CDR2 YYDKDF (reference sequence). V was pared by 0 bases and J by 4 bases, with 6 bases of the junction left unmatched. Here the CDR3 DNA reads TGTGCCACCAGCAGAGACCCCGGACAGGGGGGAGGAAACACCATATATTTT. Its translation: CATSRDPGQGGGNTIYF.

The chain links TRBV5-4 to TRBJ2-3, with 8 nucleotides matching TRBD2. V lost 9 bases, J lost 1 base, and 4 bases stayed unmatched. Per germline, CDR1 SGHNT and CDR2 YYREEE (reference sequence). CDR3 length: 13 residues. CDR3 nucleotide sequence: TGTGCCACCTCGGGGGGGGGCACAGATACGCAGTATTTT. Encoded protein: CATSGGGTDTQYF.